This T cell receptor beta chain was documented in a study of cytotoxic CD8 clonotypes in ibrutinib-treated CLL (dated by TCRdb to about 2021). As for the study more broadly: The cohort included approximately 15 treatment-naive and some twelve relapsed/refractory patients; roughly 17 were IGHV unmutated. Partial responses were observed in roughly 25 patients and complete responses in 2; after a median follow-up of 68 months, remission was maintained in roughly 15 patients and progression was observed in roughly twelve. The response samples were drawn at a median of roughly eleven months into treatment, with a range of about 6 to 36 months. An average of roughly 270,000 productive templates and tens of thousands of productive rearrangements was obtained per sample. Longitudinal samples were obtainable from about 30% of the roughly 90 participants in the trial. Cryopreserved peripheral blood mononuclear cells were collected before treatment, at response, and at either disease progression or sustained remission. Patients were still on ibrutinib when every remission and progressive disease sample was collected.

A note on this clone: Its binding antigen is unknown. There are no base qualities to consult, and no much larger clone falls within one base.

On a MiSeq, deep resolution sequencing aimed for a depth between 1 in 1 million and 1 in 200,000 T cells, with each clonotype covered approximately 10x on average. TCR beta libraries were generated with the immunoSEQ hsTCRB Kit. Per the source publication's procedure: Data were analyzed with ImmunoSEQ Data Assistant and ImmunoSEQ Analyzer, with V, D and J genes assigned per IMGT definitions. Clonality, which ranges from 0 to 1, was calculated by subtracting the normalized Shannon entropy of productive rearrangement frequencies from one. Only overrepresented clonotypes making up at least 0.05% of each patient's repertoire were included in the public clonotype analysis. About a dozen age-matched healthy donor repertoires from immuneACCESS served as clonality controls. TCRdb provides this immuneACCESS table in a form limited to in-frame rearrangements. Some clones are lacking; in checked studies, under half of them reflect an unresolved V gene, and why the rest are absent is not known. V, J and clone size derive from that table, while D and trimming were established from the DNA sequence. The sample table contains approximately 200,000 clones; only one count was recorded for over 60% of them. The ten largest clones take up about an eighth of the sample.

Paper-wide results and their limitations: Lymph node repertoires were not examined, and the timing of sampling was not matched between patients in sustained remission and those whose disease progressed. Public clonotypes were found to be uncommon and were observed to contract or remain stable during treatment; the increase in clonality was shown to reflect expansion of private clonotypes at ibrutinib response. Baseline clonality exceeded that of age-matched healthy donors and correlated strongly with circulating CD8+ T-cell counts. At ibrutinib response clonality went up, during sustained remission it held steady, and at progression it dropped back toward baseline.

This specimen's time point label, per the study, means: approximately 25 months on ibrutinib. For TCR beta library preparation, 1.5 to 2 micrograms of genomic DNA was extracted from cryopreserved PBMCs. Longitudinal blood samples from CLL patients on ibrutinib monotherapy were analyzed using high-throughput TCR beta sequencing. The patients were enrolled in a single-center, open-label phase 2 trial of ibrutinib monotherapy. The CDR3 covers 14 residues, taking in both the cysteine and the phenylalanine. The retained sequence is limited to the CDR3, 42 bases, with the frame set at the first base. Reading the germline V gene gives CDR1 SGHTA and CDR2 FQGNSA. Germline trimming amounts to 1 base on V and 5 bases on J, with 0 as the count of junction bases outside the gene matches.

The V gene is TRBV7-2 and the J gene is TRBJ2-7, and TRBD2 matches 12 of the central bases. This specimen was PBMCs, taken after 24 months of ibrutinib treatment. The clonotype originates from a human donor with chronic lymphocytic leukemia. The CDR3 has the sequence CASSLGTSGNEQYF. The nucleotides are TGTGCCAGCAGCTTAGGGACTAGCGGGAACGAGCAGTACTTC. The full variable domain, with segments outside the CDR3 supplied by the reference TRBV7-2 and TRBJ2-7 proteins, appears as GAGVSQSPSNKVTEKGKDVELRCDPISGHTALYWYRQSLGQGLEFLIYFQGNSAPDKSGLPSDRFSAERTGGSVSTLTIQRTQQEDSAVYLCASSLGTSGNEQYFGPGTRLTVT.